The 8 T cell receptor beta chains reported below all come from one sample, sequenced in a study of shared clonotypes between healthy human individuals. The method was immunoSEQ multiplex PCR; TCRdb's version includes in-frame clones alone and lacks a portion of them. The table records some 240,000 clones, 65% of them present only once. Sequenced sample: memory CD4+ T cells sorted from blood. Subset in this sample: CD45RA-negative fraction. The origin of the receptors is a man aged 30-40 years in good health.

This chain links TRBV7-2 with TRBJ1-5; tentative D call: TRBD1 (6 bases). The V and J ends lost 5 bases and 6 bases respectively, with 17 bases between them. Germline V lookup: CDR1 SGHTA, CDR2 FQGNSA. This CDR3 spans 15 amino acids. The CDR3 loop is CASSITWGQSQPQHF. CDR3 bases: TGTGCCAGCAGCATAACGTGGGGGCAGAGTCAGCCCCAGCATTTT.

This clone was counted once. The CDR3 here is CASSYDISNQPQHF. In DNA, the CDR3 is TGTGCCAGCAGCTATGACATTAGCAATCAGCCCCAGCATTTT. J is TRBJ1-5 and V is TRBV7-2; D gene ambiguous. The V gene's germline CDR1 is SGHTA and CDR2 FQGNSA. V shed 4 bases and J shed 0 bases, with 7 bases lying between them. CDR3 length: 14 amino acids.

The chain is built from TRBV6-6 and TRBJ2-7, with 10 bases aligning to TRBD1. V trimming: 4 bases; J trimming: 5 bases; junction bases outside the gene matches: 5. The CDR3 has 14 amino acids. Germline CDR1 MNHNY, CDR2 SVGAGI (reference sequence). CDR3 coding DNA: TGTGCCAGCAGTTCCCATGGACAGGGGGACGAGCAGTACTTC. This codes for CASSSHGQGDEQYF.

V usage is TRBV28 and J usage is TRBJ1-5; the D is unclear. CDR3 length: 16 residues. Between the trimmed V and J ends, which lost 3 bases and 1 base, there was a span of 13 bases. Germline lookup yields CDR1 MDHEN and CDR2 SYDVKM. The CDR3 DNA is TGTGCCAGCAGTTTCGAAAGCTTGGGCAGCAATCAGCCCCAGCATTTT. Translation gives CASSFESLGSNQPQHF.

Only a few counts were recorded for this clone. The V and J genes are TRBV19 and TRBJ1-5; no reliable D call. Germline loops: CDR1 LNHDA, CDR2 SQIVND (reference sequence). V lost 2 bases to trimming and J lost 7 bases, with 9 bases between them. The CDR3 runs to 13 residues. CDR3 nucleotide sequence: TGTGCCAGTAGTATACAGGCTAGACAGCCCCAGCATTTT. Translation gives CASSIQARQPQHF.

The table lists this clone with a few counts. The chain links TRBV10-1 to TRBJ2-3; the D gene is possibly TRBD1 (5 bases). The CDR3 runs 14 residues. Germline V gene lookup returns CDR1 WNHNN and CDR2 SYGVQD (reference sequence). The V gene lost 3 bases and the J gene lost 3 bases, with 10 bases spanning the gap. The CDR3 DNA sequence: TGCGCCAGCAGTGAAGGCCAGGGAACAGATACGCAGTATTTT. The encoded protein is CASSEGQGTDTQYF.

The chain carries TRBV4-2 and TRBJ2-2, with 11 bases fitting TRBD2. Germline loops: CDR1 LGHNA, CDR2 YNFKEQ. J was trimmed by 7 bases and V by 4 bases; bases with no gene match: 5. The CDR3 runs to 15 residues. The CDR3 nucleotides are TGTGCCAGCAGCCGACTAGCGGGACAGGACGGGGAGCTGTTTTTT. It encodes CASSRLAGQDGELFF.

This rearrangement joins TRBV27 to TRBJ2-2, with 8 bases lining up with TRBD1. The CDR3 totals 15 residues. V lost 5 bases and J lost 3; bases outside the gene matches: 5. Germline loops: CDR1 MNHEY, CDR2 SMNVEV (reference sequence). The CDR3 DNA follows: TGTGCCAGCAGTCGACAGGGGCAGCACACCGGGGAGCTGTTTTTT. Residues: CASSRQGQHTGELFF.